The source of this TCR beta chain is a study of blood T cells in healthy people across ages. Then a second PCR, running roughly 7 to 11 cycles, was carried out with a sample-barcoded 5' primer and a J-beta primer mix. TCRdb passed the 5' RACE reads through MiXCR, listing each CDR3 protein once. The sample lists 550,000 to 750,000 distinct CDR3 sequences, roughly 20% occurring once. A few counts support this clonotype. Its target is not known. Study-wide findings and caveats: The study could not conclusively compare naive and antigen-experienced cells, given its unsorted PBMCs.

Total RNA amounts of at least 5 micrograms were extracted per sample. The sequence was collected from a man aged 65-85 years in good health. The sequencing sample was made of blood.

As DNA, the CDR3 is TGTGCCAGCAGTTTAGCCCCCCGAGCAGGGGCTAATGAAAAACTGTTTTTT. This gives the protein CASSLAPRAGANEKLFF. The chain joins TRBV12-3 or TRBV12-4 to TRBJ1-4, with D tentatively TRBD1 (6 bases). V was clipped by 0 bases and J by 3 bases, with 14 bases between them. The CDR3 is 17 residues long.